Below, 2 T cell receptor beta chains from the same sample are listed, as sequenced in a study of a mutant IDH1 vaccine in newly diagnosed glioma. The time point: week 11, during vaccination. Doses consisted of 300 ug of mutant IDH1 20-mer peptide each, paired with topical imiquimod. The assay was immunoSEQ multiplex PCR, and TCRdb's table has in-frame clones only and misses some. The repertoire holds about 60,000 clones, with about 80% as singletons. Their antigens remain unidentified. The sample consisted of PBMCs, taken from a glioma patient whose treatment included an IDH1 peptide vaccine. The receptors shown here come from a man under 40 with glioma.

The V call is TRBV10-3, the J call TRBJ2-4, with 9 bases matching TRBD1. J lost 5 bases, V lost 3 bases, and 2 bases had no gene match. Looked up from germline, CDR1 is ENHRY and CDR2 is SYGVKD. This CDR3 has 14 amino acids. The chain's CDR3 is CAISDRDRENIQYF. The DNA for the CDR3 is TGTGCCATCAGTGACCGGGACAGGGAAAACATTCAGTACTTC.

J is TRBJ1-2 and V is TRBV2, with a tentative D call TRBD1 (5 bases). V was clipped by 7 bases and J by 4 bases, with 13 bases between them. The germline V gene encodes CDR1 SNHLY and CDR2 FYNNEI. This CDR3 region has 13 residues. The CDR3 reads CASKLGTFYGYTF. The CDR3 nucleotides are TGTGCCAGCAAGCTCGGGACCTTCTATGGCTACACCTTC.